Following are 31 T cell receptor beta chains from one sample sequenced in a study of response to subunit inactivated influenza vaccine. TCRdb processed the RT-PCR reads anew with MiXCR; each CDR3 protein has one entry. The sample includes 600,000 to 850,000 distinct CDR3 sequences, 14% of them seen just once. Here the sequenced sample was PBMCs from blood, taken approximately 15 days before vaccination. Receptors were obtained from a man in his fifties who received an inactivated influenza vaccine.

The rearrangement joins TRBV20-1 to TRBJ2-7, with D perhaps TRBD2 (5 bases). Germline-derived CDR1 and CDR2 are DFQATT and SNEGSKA (reference sequence). V was shortened by 3 bases and J by 4 bases, with 10 bases between the two germline ends. The CDR3 has 12 residues. In nucleotides, the CDR3 is TGCAGTGCTAGGTACCGCGGGTACGAGCAGTACTTC. Its protein is CSARYRGYEQYF.

The chain employs TRBV3-1 and TRBJ2-5; D is perhaps TRBD1 or TRBD2 (5 bases each). Per the germline V gene, CDR1 is LGHDT and CDR2 is YNNKEL (reference sequence). V was clipped by 4 bases and J by 4 bases, with 19 bases between them. The CDR3 has 16 amino acids. CDR3 sequence reads: CASSLRGARGLETQYF. The CDR3 nucleotides read TGTGCCAGCAGCCTTAGAGGGGCAAGGGGTTTAGAGACCCAGTACTTC.

The sample holds a few counts of this clonotype. The chain employs TRBV28 and TRBJ2-7; D might be TRBD2 (6 bases). Germline V lookup: CDR1 MDHEN, CDR2 SYDVKM. This CDR3 is built from 20 residues. V was cut by 5 bases and J by 2 bases, with 31 bases left in between. DNA of the CDR3: TGTGCCAGCAGTACCCCCTTTGGAGGGCCTCCTTTTACCTCGACCTACGAGCAGTACTTC. Translation: CASSTPFGGPPFTSTYEQYF.

The sample holds a few counts of this clonotype. The rearrangement links TRBV6-2 or TRBV6-3 to TRBJ1-1; possibly TRBD1 for D (6 bases). CDR1 is MNHEY, CDR2 SVGEGT, per germline. CDR3 length equals 13 residues. V was shortened by 0 bases and J by 7 bases, with 9 bases between the two germline ends. Here the CDR3 DNA reads TGTGCCAGCAGTTACTCTATGGACAGTGAAGCTTTCTTT. It specifies CASSYSMDSEAFF.

The genes are TRBV4-1 and TRBJ2-7; tentatively, D is TRBD1 (8 bases). With 0 bases removed from V and 0 bases from J, the gap between germline ends came to 18 bases. Germline CDR1 MGHRA, CDR2 YSYEKL. The CDR3 contains 18 residues. As DNA, the CDR3 is TGCGCCAGCAGCCAAGAAGTTCAGCGGGACAGGATCTCCTACGAGCAGTACTTC. It codes for CASSQEVQRDRISYEQYF.

This clonotype was picked up a small number of times. The genes are TRBV10-3 and TRBJ2-1; TRBD2 matches at 8 bases. Germline-derived CDR1 and CDR2 are ENHRY and SYGVKD. This CDR3 is built from 16 residues. V was pared by 3 bases and J by 3 bases, with 7 bases of the junction left unmatched. The CDR3 loop reads CAISDVLAEDYNEQFF. CDR3 bases: TGTGCCATCAGTGATGTACTAGCGGAAGACTACAATGAGCAGTTCTTC.

This chain joins TRBV15 and TRBJ1-5; TRBD1 aligns across 9 bases. The length of the CDR3 is 16 residues. J gave up 2 bases and V 5 bases, and 7 bases lay outside the gene matches. Germline V gene lookup returns CDR1 LNHNV and CDR2 YYDKDF (reference sequence). The CDR3 region has the DNA TGTGCCACCAGCGGACAGGGGCGCGTGGGCAATCAGCCCCAGCATTTT. It codes for CATSGQGRVGNQPQHF.

This clonotype was counted many times. The genes are TRBV2 and TRBJ2-1, with D possibly TRBD1 on 5 matching bases. V lost 3 bases, J lost 0 bases, and 9 bases lay in between. Germline CDR1 and CDR2: SNHLY and FYNNEI. There are 15 residues in the CDR3. This chain's CDR3 is CASSDRAYSYNEQFF. CDR3 DNA: TGTGCCAGCAGTGACAGGGCCTACTCCTACAATGAGCAGTTCTTC.

This clonotype was recorded a few times. For the CDR3, the DNA is TGTGCCAGCAGCTCACCGGGCCTCATACCCAATGAGCAGTTCTTC. Its protein is CASSSPGLIPNEQFF. The rearrangement links TRBV7-6 to TRBJ2-1; D not certain. Trimming removed 4 bases at V and 6 bases at J, with 16 bases between. This CDR3 contains 15 residues. Germline V CDR1 and CDR2: SGHVS, FNYEAQ.

The chain links TRBV4-3 to TRBJ2-1, with 9 bases lining up with TRBD2. Germline V gives CDR1 LGHNA, CDR2 YSLEER. V was pared by 2 bases and J by 12 bases, with 11 bases of the junction left unmatched. CDR3 length equals 15 residues. CDR3 sequence: CASSQQLAGPRVQFF. CDR3 DNA: TGCGCCAGCAGCCAACAGCTAGCGGGGCCCAGGGTGCAGTTCTTC.

As regards this clonotype: Germline is not matched at one junction end, which may reflect a read error. The chain combines TRBV7-2 with TRBJ2-5, with 7 bases identical to TRBD1. The germline V gene encodes CDR1 SGHTA and CDR2 FQGNSA. The CDR3 totals 13 residues. CDR3 coding DNA: TGTGCCAGCAGCTGGAGCCCGGGACAGTTGGGAAACTTC. Amino acids: CASSWSPGQLGNF.

This clonotype occurred a few times. The rearrangement links TRBV6-6 to TRBJ1-5; D gene unclear. Germline V gives CDR1 MNHNY, CDR2 SVGAGI (reference sequence). V lost 4 bases and J 4 bases, leaving 2 bases between the germline ends. The CDR3 extends over 11 amino acids. CDR3 sequence: CASSSNQPQHF. CDR3 coding DNA: TGTGCCAGCAGTTCTAATCAGCCCCAGCATTTT.

The J gene is TRBJ1-1, the V gene TRBV2; weak D call: TRBD1 (5 bases). The germline V gene encodes CDR1 SNHLY and CDR2 FYNNEI. The CDR3 has 14 amino acids. The V gene lost 6 bases and the J gene lost 4 bases, with 15 bases spanning the gap. CDR3 residues: CASRGDSSVTEAFF. The DNA for the CDR3 is TGTGCCAGCAGAGGGGACTCCTCCGTCACTGAAGCTTTCTTT. Complete variable domain (other parts from reference TRBV2 and TRBJ1-1): EPEVTQTPSHQVTQMGQEVILRCVPISNHLYFYWYRQILGQKVEFLVSFYNNEISEKSEIFDDQFSVERPDGSNFTLKIRSTKLEDSAMYFCASRGDSSVTEAFFGQGTRLTVV.

This clonotype was seen a handful of times. V gene TRBV7-9 combines with J gene TRBJ2-7, with 7 bases identical to TRBD1. CDR3 length: 15 residues. Trimming took 0 bases from V and 4 from J; bases not matched to a gene: 6. Germline V gene data show CDR1 as SEHNR and CDR2 as FQNEAQ (reference sequence). This chain's CDR3 is CASSLAGTVGYEQYF. The CDR3 DNA follows: TGTGCCAGCAGCTTAGCTGGGACAGTAGGTTACGAGCAGTACTTC.

The chain carries TRBV11-3 and TRBJ1-6; D remains unclear. The germline CDR1 and CDR2 sequences are SGHNT and YENEEA. The CDR3 consists of 16 residues. The germline V and J ends were trimmed by 1 base and 3 bases, with 10 bases remaining between them. In nucleotides, the CDR3 is TGTGCCAGCAGCTTAGCTCCAGTGAACTATAATTCACCCCTCCACTTT. Its protein is CASSLAPVNYNSPLHF.

In this sample, this clonotype turned up a few times. J is TRBJ2-4 and V is TRBV20-1, with 9 bases lining up with TRBD1. After removal of 3 bases from V and 8 bases from J, the junction contained 5 bases not matched to a gene. CDR3 length: 13 amino acids. Germline lookup yields CDR1 DFQATT and CDR2 SNEGSKA (reference sequence). This CDR3 is CSARGQGGDIQYF. The CDR3 DNA sequence: TGCAGTGCTAGGGGACAGGGAGGGGACATTCAGTACTTC.

The V and J genes are TRBV5-1 and TRBJ2-5, with D maybe TRBD1 (5 bases). The V end lost 1 base, the J end lost 4 bases, and 14 bases lay between the germline ends. Germline CDR1 reads SGHRS; CDR2 reads YFSETQ. The CDR3 length is 15 residues. The CDR3 loop reads CASSLYSRAGETQYF. Written as DNA, the CDR3 is TGCGCCAGCAGCTTGTACAGCAGGGCTGGAGAGACCCAGTACTTC.

This clonotype was detected many times. The chain joins TRBV5-1 to TRBJ2-1, with TRBD1 identical over 9 bases. The CDR3 is 16 amino acids. Looked up from germline, CDR1 is SGHRS and CDR2 is YFSETQ. J was trimmed by 3 bases and V by 2 bases; bases with no gene match: 6. DNA for the CDR3: TGCGCCAGCAGCTTAGAGGACAGGGGAGGCTACAATGAGCAGTTCTTC. It yields the protein CASSLEDRGGYNEQFF.

This clonotype was recorded many times. The V call is TRBV15, the J call TRBJ1-1; D gene uncertain. CDR1 LNHNV and CDR2 YYDKDF come from the germline V gene (reference sequence). CDR3 length equals 14 residues. Trimming removed 0 bases from V and 1 base from J, with 6 bases in between. CDR3 nucleotides: TGTGCCACCAGCAGAGATCCCCAGAACACTGAAGCTTTCTTT. Translating gives CATSRDPQNTEAFF.

The chain recombines TRBV6-2 or TRBV6-3 with TRBJ2-5; the D is unclear. V dropped 2 bases and J dropped 2 bases, with 6 bases sitting between them. The CDR3 length is 13 residues. In germline, CDR1 is MNHEY, CDR2 SVGEGT. The CDR3 DNA reads as TGTGCCAGCAGTTACGGCGTACAAGAGACCCAGTACTTC. It yields the protein CASSYGVQETQYF.

This clonotype was observed a handful of times. This chain links TRBV7-2 with TRBJ1-2, with TRBD1 matching 7 bases. CDR1 is SGHTA, CDR2 FQGNSA, per germline. Trimming removed 5 bases from V and 6 bases from J; junction bases left unmatched: 6. This CDR3 is 13 amino acids long. The CDR3 loop is CASSRTGEDGYTF. CDR3 in DNA: TGTGCCAGCAGCCGAACAGGGGAGGATGGCTACACCTTC.

This clonotype is labeled as medium-sized (0.01 to 0.1%). The chain has TRBV7-9 and TRBJ2-1, with D hard to call. The CDR3 has 14 amino acids. Germline values: CDR1 SEHNR, CDR2 FQNEAQ (reference sequence). Trimming shortened V by 2 bases and J by 6 bases, and 11 bases separated the two germline ends. The CDR3 nucleotides are TGTGCCAGCAGCTTACTTCAGAATAGCAATGAGCAGTTCTTC. Encoded protein: CASSLLQNSNEQFF. The whole variable domain, filled in from reference TRBV7-9 and TRBJ2-1, reads DTGVSQNPRHKITKRGQNVTFRCDPISEHNRLYWYRQTLGQGPEFLTYFQNEAQLEKSRLLSDRFSAERPKGSFSTLEIQRTEQGDSAMYLCASSLLQNSNEQFFGPGTRLTVL.

The chain has TRBV11-2 and TRBJ2-7; D is perhaps TRBD1 or TRBD2 (6 bases each). The germline gives CDR1 SGHAT, CDR2 FQNNGV. The CDR3 has 15 amino acids. V was shortened by 5 bases and J by 3 bases, with 17 bases between the two germline ends. The CDR3 loop is CASSPEGGWLYEQYF. The CDR3, as DNA: TGTGCCAGCAGCCCAGAGGGGGGTTGGCTCTACGAGCAGTACTTC.

This clonotype appeared a few times. The rearrangement uses TRBV11-2 and TRBJ2-1; D may be TRBD1 (6 bases). Trimming left V 5 bases short and J 0 bases short, with 14 bases between. The CDR3 length is 16 residues. CDR1 is SGHAT, CDR2 FQNNGV, per germline. CDR3 in amino acids: CASSNRDKSSYNEQFF. Here the CDR3 DNA reads TGTGCCAGCAGCAACCGGGACAAAAGCTCCTACAATGAGCAGTTCTTC.

The chain has TRBV10-2 and TRBJ1-5; 7 bases agree with TRBD1. J gave up 4 bases and V 5 bases, and 5 bases lay outside the gene matches. CDR1 is WSHSY, CDR2 SAAADI, per germline. This CDR3 has 14 residues. The CDR3: CASSRGQLNQPQHF. DNA of the CDR3: TGCGCCAGCAGTAGGGGACAGCTTAATCAGCCCCAGCATTTT.

This clonotype was recorded a few times. J is TRBJ2-3 and V is TRBV15; 7 nucleotides match TRBD2. This CDR3 is built from 16 residues. The V and J ends lost 0 bases and 5 bases, in that order; junction bases with no gene match: 8. Germline V CDR1 and CDR2: LNHNV, YYDKDF (reference sequence). The CDR3 nucleotides read TGTGCCACCAGCAGAGATCGGCGGGAGTTGATAGATACGCAGTATTTT. Its protein product is CATSRDRRELIDTQYF.

This clonotype occurred a few times. CDR3 nucleotide sequence: TGTGCCAGCAGTCGGACAGGGGGTGGTCAATGGGCTTTCTTT. Translated, it gives CASSRTGGGQWAFF. The chain couples TRBV27 to TRBJ1-1; 10 bases align to TRBD1. Trimming cost V 5 bases and J 11 bases; bases outside gene matches: 11. This CDR3 has 14 amino acids. From germline, CDR1 is MNHEY and CDR2 SMNVEV (reference sequence).

The table lists this clonotype with many counts. This rearrangement joins TRBV12-3 or TRBV12-4 to TRBJ2-7, with D hard to call. The V and J ends lost 0 bases and 7 bases respectively, with 10 bases between them. The CDR3 has 13 amino acids. The CDR3: CASSLALSLEQYF. Here the CDR3 DNA reads TGTGCCAGCAGTTTAGCGCTTTCTTTAGAGCAGTACTTC.

In this sample, this clonotype turned up a few times. The J gene is TRBJ2-1, the V gene TRBV5-4; a weak D match, TRBD2 (6 bases). CDR1 SGHNT and CDR2 YYREEE come from the germline V gene (reference sequence). V dropped 4 bases and J dropped 7 bases, with 15 bases sitting between them. This CDR3 has 14 amino acids. The CDR3 region is CASSLIAEGNEQFF. DNA for the CDR3: TGTGCCAGCAGCCTCATAGCGGAGGGGAATGAGCAGTTCTTC.

This clonotype showed up many times. The genes are TRBV5-1 and TRBJ2-1, with 10 positions matching TRBD2. This CDR3 contains 14 residues. V trimming: 4 bases; J trimming: 8 bases; junction bases outside the gene matches: 6. Germline values: CDR1 SGHRS, CDR2 YFSETQ. CDR3 in amino acids: CASSVGTSEHEQFF. CDR3 nucleotides: TGCGCCAGCAGCGTAGGGACTAGCGAGCATGAGCAGTTCTTC.

This chain links TRBV12-3 or TRBV12-4 with TRBJ2-3, with 10 nucleotides matching TRBD2. With 6 bases clipped from V and 0 bases from J, the junction kept 6 bases outside the gene matches. This CDR3 contains 16 residues. CDR3 DNA sequence: TGTGCCAGCAGCCCATTTAGCGGGGGGAGCACAGATACGCAGTATTTT. It encodes CASSPFSGGSTDTQYF.